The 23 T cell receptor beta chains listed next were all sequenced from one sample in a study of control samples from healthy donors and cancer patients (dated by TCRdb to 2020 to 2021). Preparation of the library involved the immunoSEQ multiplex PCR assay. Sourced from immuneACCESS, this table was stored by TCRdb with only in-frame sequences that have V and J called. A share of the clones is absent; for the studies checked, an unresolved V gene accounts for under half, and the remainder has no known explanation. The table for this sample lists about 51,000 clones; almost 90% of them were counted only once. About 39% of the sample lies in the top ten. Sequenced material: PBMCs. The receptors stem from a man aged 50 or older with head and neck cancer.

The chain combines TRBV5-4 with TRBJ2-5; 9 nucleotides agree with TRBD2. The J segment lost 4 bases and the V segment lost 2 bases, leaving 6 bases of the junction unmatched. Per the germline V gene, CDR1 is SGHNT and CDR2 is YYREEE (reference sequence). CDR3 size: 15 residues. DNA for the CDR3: TGTGCCAGCAGCTTTGGCGGGGGGGGCCGAGAGACCCAGTACTTC. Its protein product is CASSFGGGGRETQYF. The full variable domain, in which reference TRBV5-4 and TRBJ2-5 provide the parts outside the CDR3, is ETGVTQSPTHLIKTRGQQVTLRCSSQSGHNTVSWYQQALGQGPQFIFQYYREEENGRGNFPPRFSGLQFPNYSSELNVNALELDDSALYLCASSFGGGGRETQYFGPGTRLLVL.

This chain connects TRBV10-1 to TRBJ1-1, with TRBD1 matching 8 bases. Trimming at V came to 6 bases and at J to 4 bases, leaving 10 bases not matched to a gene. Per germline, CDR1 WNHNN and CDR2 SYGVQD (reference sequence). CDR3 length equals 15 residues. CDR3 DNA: TGCGCCAGCAGCCCAGTTGGGACAGGAGGCACTGAAGCTTTCTTT. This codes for CASSPVGTGGTEAFF.

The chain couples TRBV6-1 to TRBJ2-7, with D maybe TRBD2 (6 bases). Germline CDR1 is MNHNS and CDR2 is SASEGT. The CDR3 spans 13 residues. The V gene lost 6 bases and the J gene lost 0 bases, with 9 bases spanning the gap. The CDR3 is CASRGDFSYEQYF. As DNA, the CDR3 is TGTGCCAGCAGAGGGGACTTCTCCTACGAGCAGTACTTC.

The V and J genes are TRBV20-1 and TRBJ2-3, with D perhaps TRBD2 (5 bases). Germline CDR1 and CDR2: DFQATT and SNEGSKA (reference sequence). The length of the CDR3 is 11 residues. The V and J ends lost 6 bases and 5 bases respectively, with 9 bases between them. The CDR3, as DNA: TGCAGTGCCCCCCGGGGAGATACGCAGTATTTT. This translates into CSAPRGDTQYF.

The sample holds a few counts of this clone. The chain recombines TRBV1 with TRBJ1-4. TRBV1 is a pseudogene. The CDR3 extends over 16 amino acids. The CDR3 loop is CTSSQDRTAPNEKLFF. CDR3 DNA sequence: TGCACCAGCAGCCAAGATCGGACTGCCCCCAATGAAAAACTGTTTTTT.

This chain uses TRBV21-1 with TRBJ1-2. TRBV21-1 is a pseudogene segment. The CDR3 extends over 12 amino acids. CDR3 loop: CASGGVVYGYTF. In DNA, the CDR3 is TGTGCCAGCGGTGGGGTAGTGTATGGCTACACCTTC.

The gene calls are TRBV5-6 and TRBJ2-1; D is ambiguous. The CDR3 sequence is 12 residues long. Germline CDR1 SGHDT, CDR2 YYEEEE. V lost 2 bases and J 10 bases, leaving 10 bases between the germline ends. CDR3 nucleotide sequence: TGTGCCAGCAGCTTCCCTTCGGAGGAGCAGTTCTTC. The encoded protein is CASSFPSEEQFF.

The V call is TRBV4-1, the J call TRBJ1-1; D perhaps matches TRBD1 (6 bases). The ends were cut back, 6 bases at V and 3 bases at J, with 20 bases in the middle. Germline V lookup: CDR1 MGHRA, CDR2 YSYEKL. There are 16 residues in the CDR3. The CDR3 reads CASSPITGSWDTEAFF. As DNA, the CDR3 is TGCGCCAGCAGTCCCATAACAGGGAGCTGGGACACTGAAGCTTTCTTT.

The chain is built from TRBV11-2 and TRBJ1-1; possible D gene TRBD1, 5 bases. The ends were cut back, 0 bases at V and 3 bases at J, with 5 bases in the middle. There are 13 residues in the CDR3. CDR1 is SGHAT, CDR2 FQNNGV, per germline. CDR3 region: CASSLDRDTEAFF. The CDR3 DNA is TGTGCCAGCAGCTTAGACAGGGACACTGAAGCTTTCTTT.

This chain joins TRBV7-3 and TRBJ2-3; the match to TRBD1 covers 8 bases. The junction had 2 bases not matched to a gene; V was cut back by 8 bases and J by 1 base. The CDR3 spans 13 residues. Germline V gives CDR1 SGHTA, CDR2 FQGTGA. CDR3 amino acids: CASGTGRTDTQYF. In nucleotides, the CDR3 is TGTGCCAGCGGGACAGGTCGCACAGATACGCAGTATTTT.

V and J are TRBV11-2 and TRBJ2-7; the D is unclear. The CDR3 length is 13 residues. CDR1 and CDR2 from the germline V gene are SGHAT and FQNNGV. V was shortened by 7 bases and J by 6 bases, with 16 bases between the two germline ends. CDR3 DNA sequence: TGTGCCAGCACCTACCTTCTCGAGAGCGAGCAGTACTTC. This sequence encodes CASTYLLESEQYF.

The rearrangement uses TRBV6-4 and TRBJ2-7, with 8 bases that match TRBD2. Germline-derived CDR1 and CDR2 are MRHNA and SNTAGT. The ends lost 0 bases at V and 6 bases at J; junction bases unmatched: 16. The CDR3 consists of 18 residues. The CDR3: CASSDSFGRGARIGEQYF. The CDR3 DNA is TGTGCCAGCAGTGACTCGTTCGGGCGGGGGGCCAGAATCGGCGAGCAGTACTTC.

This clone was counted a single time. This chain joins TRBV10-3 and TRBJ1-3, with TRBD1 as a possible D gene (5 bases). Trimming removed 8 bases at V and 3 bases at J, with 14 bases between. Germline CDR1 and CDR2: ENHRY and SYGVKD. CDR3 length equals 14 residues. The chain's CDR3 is CAIEKGLDGNTIYF. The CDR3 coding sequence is TGTGCCATCGAAAAGGGGCTGGATGGAAACACCATATATTTT.

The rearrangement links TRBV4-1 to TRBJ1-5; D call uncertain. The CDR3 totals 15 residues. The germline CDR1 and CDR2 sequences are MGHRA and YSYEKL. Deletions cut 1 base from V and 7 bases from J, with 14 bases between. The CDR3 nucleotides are TGCGCCAGCAGCCAAGGGAGAACGGCCGGGCAGCCCCAGCATTTT. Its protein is CASSQGRTAGQPQHF.

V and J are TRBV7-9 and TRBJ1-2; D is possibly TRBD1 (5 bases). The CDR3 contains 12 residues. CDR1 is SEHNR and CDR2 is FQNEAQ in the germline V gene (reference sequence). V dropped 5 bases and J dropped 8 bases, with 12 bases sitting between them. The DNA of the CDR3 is TGTGCCAGCAGCCGGGACCCTTACGGCTACACCTTC. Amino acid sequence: CASSRDPYGYTF.

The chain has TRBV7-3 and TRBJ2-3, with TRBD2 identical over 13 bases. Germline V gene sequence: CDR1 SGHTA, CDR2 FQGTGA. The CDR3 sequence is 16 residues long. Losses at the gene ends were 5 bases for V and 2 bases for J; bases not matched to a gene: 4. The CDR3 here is CASSPGTSGVTDTQYF. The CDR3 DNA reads TGTGCCAGCAGCCCCGGGACTAGCGGGGTCACAGATACGCAGTATTTT.

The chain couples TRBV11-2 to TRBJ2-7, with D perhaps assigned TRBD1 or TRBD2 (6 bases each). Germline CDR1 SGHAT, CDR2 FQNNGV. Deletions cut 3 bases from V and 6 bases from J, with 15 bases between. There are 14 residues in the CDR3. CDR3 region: CASSLLEGGGEQYF. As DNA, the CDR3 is TGTGCCAGCAGCTTGCTCGAGGGGGGCGGCGAGCAGTACTTC.

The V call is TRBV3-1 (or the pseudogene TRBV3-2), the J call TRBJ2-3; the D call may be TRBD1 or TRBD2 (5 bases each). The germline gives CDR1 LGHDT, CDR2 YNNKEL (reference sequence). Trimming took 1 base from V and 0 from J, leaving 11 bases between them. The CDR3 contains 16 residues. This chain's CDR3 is CASSQVGEWSTDTQYF. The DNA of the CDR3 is TGTGCCAGCAGCCAAGTGGGGGAGTGGAGCACAGATACGCAGTATTTT.

CDR3 in amino acids: CASSPEGSPSYEQYF. The CDR3 DNA reads as TGTGCCAGCAGCCCCGAAGGGAGCCCCTCCTACGAGCAGTACTTC. The J gene is TRBJ2-7, the V gene TRBV7-3; maybe TRBD2 (5 bases). The CDR3 consists of 15 residues. The ends were cut back, 5 bases at V and 0 bases at J, with 14 bases in the middle. Germline V gene data show CDR1 as SGHTA and CDR2 as FQGTGA. Full variable domain (rest looked up from reference TRBV7-3 and TRBJ2-7): GAGVSQTPSNKVTEKGKYVELRCDPISGHTALYWYRQSLGQGPEFLIYFQGTGAADDSGLPNDRFFAVRPEGSVSTLKIQRTERGDSAVYLCASSPEGSPSYEQYFGPGTRLTVT.

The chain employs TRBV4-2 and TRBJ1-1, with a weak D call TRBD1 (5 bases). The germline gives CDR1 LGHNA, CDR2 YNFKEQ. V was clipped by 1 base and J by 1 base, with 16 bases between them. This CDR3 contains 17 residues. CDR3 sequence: CASSQVMRGRGNTEAFF. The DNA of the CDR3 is TGTGCCAGCAGCCAAGTGATGAGAGGGAGGGGGAACACTGAAGCTTTCTTT.

CDR3 sequence: CASSITFSYNEQFF. CDR3 nucleotides: TGTGCCAGTAGTATAACGTTCTCCTACAATGAGCAGTTCTTC. The chain joins TRBV19 to TRBJ2-1; D gene uncertain. Trimming shortened V by 2 bases and J by 0 bases, and 5 bases separated the two germline ends. Germline V lookup: CDR1 LNHDA, CDR2 SQIVND (reference sequence). This CDR3 is built from 14 residues.

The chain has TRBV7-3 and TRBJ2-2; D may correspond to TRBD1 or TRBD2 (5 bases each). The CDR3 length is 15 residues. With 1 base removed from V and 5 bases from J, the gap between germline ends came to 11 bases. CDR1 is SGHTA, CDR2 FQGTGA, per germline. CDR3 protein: CASSLMGVFTGELFF. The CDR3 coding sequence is TGTGCCAGCAGCTTAATGGGGGTGTTTACCGGGGAGCTGTTTTTT.

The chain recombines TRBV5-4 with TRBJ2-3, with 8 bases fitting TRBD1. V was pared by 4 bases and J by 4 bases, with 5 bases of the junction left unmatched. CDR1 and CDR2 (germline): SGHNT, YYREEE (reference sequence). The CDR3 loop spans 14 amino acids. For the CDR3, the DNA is TGTGCCAGCAGCGTGGGACAGGCAGCAGATACGCAGTATTTT. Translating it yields CASSVGQAADTQYF. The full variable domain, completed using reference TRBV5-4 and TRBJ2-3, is ETGVTQSPTHLIKTRGQQVTLRCSSQSGHNTVSWYQQALGQGPQFIFQYYREEENGRGNFPPRFSGLQFPNYSSELNVNALELDDSALYLCASSVGQAADTQYFGPGTRLTVL.